The present entry profiles one T cell receptor beta chain with its context. What it recognizes is unknown. The length of the CDR3 is 14 residues. V lost 5 bases to trimming and J lost 8 bases, with 15 bases between them. Germline assignment: CDR1 MNHNS and CDR2 SASEGT. The data are from a study of cytomegalovirus exposure and HLA in healthy donors. Whole-study findings and limits: Fewer N-insertions than the approximately 700-donor mean were reportedly shown by an Asian-associated ancestry cluster in a later analysis.

13 Jbeta primers and 60 Vbeta primers were used for the PCR. Assay: immunoSEQ multiplex PCR; the TCRdb copy retains only in-frame clones and omits some. The table records 150,000 to 250,000 clones, 80% to 85% of them present only once. Sequenced: PBMCs. The sequence was obtained from a woman aged 45 to 65 in good health and CMV-seropositive. J is TRBJ1-4 and V is TRBV6-1; possibly TRBD1 for D (5 bases). The CDR3 bases are TGTGCCAGCAGTCAGGGAGGGGTGGGAGAAAAACTGTTTTTT. Protein product: CASSQGGVGEKLFF.